This T cell receptor beta chain was identified in a study of graft-versus-host responses after intestinal transplantation. As for the study in general: All recipients were transplanted with multivisceral, liver-intestinal, or isolated intestinal grafts. Anti-thymocyte globulin induction was given to all recipients, followed by tacrolimus and steroids for 2 to 4 years.

Notes on this clone: Its cognate antigen is unknown.

Overall study results and limits: GvH clones surfaced in recipient marrow, some emerging earlier in ileum or blood.

TCRdb keeps only in-frame clones here, not all; method: immunoSEQ multiplex PCR. The sample shows some 86,000 clones, about nine tenths of them seen only once. Germline CDR1 and CDR2: SGHAT and FQNNGV. The CDR3 spans 14 residues. J was trimmed by 1 base and V by 5 bases; bases with no gene match: 2. The chain employs TRBV11-2 and TRBJ1-1, with TRBD1 matching over 9 bases. This TCR was sampled from a human donor who received an intestinal transplant. The sample was unstimulated CD4+ T cells sorted from spleen or lymph node cells, taken before intestinal transplant. The CDR3 nucleotides are TGTGCCAGCAGCCTGGGACAGGGGAACACTGAAGCTTTCTTT. This encodes CASSLGQGNTEAFF.